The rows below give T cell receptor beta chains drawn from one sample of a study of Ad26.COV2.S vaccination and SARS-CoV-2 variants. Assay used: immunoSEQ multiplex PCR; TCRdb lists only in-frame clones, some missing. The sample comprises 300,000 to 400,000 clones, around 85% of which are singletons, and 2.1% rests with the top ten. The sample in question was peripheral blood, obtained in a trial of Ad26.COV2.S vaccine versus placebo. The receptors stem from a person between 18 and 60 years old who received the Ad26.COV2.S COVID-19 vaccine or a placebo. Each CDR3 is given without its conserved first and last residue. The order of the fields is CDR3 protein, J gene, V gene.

CDR3: ASSYKWQGPYEQY
J: TRBJ2-7
V: TRBV27

CDR3: ATSSKDRAVKTQY
J: TRBJ2-5
V: TRBV15

CDR3: ASSGSSYEQY
J: TRBJ2-7
V: TRBV27

CDR3: ASSWGDKRNTEAF
J: TRBJ1-1
V: TRBV5-6

CDR3: ASSLGTGVGETQY
J: TRBJ2-5
V: TRBV7-2

CDR3: ATPGGDRGDGYT
J: TRBJ1-2
V: TRBV24-1

CDR3: ASSQGGILSSYNEQF
J: TRBJ2-1
V: TRBV3-1/TRBV3-2

CDR3: ASSRKWEAVYEQY
J: TRBJ2-7
V: TRBV3-1/TRBV3-2

CDR3: ASSLRDTQY
J: TRBJ2-3
V: TRBV5-1

CDR3: ASSLFRGTGEAF
J: TRBJ1-1
V: TRBV5-8

CDR3: ASRLRGTLLEQY
J: TRBJ2-7
V: TRBV5-1

CDR3: ASSLNPGNTIY
J: TRBJ1-3
V: TRBV7-6

CDR3: ASSLLNVPIEAF
J: TRBJ1-1
V: TRBV28

CDR3: ASSQVRTSGGLPSYEQY
J: TRBJ2-7
V: TRBV4-1